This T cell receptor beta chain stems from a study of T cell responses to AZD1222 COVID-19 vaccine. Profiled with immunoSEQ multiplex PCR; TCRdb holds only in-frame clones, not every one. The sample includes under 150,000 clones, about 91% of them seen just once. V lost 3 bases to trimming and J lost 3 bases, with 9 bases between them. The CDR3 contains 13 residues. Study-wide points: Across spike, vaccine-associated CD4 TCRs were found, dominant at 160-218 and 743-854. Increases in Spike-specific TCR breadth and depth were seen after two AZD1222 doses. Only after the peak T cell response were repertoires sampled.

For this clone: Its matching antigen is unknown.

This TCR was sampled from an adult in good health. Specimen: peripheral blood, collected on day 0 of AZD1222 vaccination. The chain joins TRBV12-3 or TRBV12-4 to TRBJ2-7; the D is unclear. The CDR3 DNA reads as TGTGCCAGCAGTTTCGCGGAGCACTACGAGCAGTACTTC. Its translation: CASSFAEHYEQYF.